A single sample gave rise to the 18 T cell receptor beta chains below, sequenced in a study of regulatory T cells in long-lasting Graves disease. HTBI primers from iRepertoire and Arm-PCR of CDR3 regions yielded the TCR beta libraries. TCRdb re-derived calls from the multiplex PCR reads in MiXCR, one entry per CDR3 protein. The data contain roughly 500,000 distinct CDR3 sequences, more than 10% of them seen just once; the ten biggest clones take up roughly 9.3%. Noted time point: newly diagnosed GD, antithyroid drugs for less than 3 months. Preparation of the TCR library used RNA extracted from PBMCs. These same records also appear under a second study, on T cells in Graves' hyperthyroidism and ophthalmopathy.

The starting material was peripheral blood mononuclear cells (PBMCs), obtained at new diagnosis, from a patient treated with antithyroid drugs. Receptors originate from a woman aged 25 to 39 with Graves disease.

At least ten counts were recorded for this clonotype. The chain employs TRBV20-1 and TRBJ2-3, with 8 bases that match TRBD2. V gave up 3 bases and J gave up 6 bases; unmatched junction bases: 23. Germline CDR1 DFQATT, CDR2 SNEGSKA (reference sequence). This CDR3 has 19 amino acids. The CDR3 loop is CSASPARGKVSGKGDTQYF. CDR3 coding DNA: TGCAGTGCTAGTCCCGCCCGAGGGAAGGTTAGCGGGAAGGGCGATACGCAGTATTTT.

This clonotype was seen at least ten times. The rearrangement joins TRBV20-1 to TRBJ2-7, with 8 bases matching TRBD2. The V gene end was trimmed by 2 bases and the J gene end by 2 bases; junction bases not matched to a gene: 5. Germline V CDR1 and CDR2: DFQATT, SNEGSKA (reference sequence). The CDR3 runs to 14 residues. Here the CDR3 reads CSARISGITYEQYF. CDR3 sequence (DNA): TGCAGTGCTAGAATTAGCGGGATTACCTACGAGCAGTACTTC.

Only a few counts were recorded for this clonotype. The CDR3 is CASSSAHATGSISYGYTF. The CDR3 DNA follows: TGTGCCAGCAGTTCCGCCCATGCGACAGGATCAATTTCCTATGGCTACACCTTC. The rearrangement links TRBV6-9 to TRBJ1-2, with a possible D match to TRBD1 (6 bases). V lost 4 bases to trimming and J lost 4 bases, with 25 bases between them. CDR1 is MNHGY, CDR2 SVAAGI, per germline. CDR3 size: 18 residues.

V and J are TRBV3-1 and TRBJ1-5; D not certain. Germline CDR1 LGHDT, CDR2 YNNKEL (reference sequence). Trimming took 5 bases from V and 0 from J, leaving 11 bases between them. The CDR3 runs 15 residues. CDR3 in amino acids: CASSTGPYSNQPQHF. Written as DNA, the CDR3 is TGTGCCAGCAGCACGGGCCCTTATAGCAATCAGCCCCAGCATTTT.

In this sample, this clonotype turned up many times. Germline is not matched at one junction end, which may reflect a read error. As DNA, the CDR3 is TGTGCCAGCAGCTTAGGCCAGGGAGAAGAGACCCAGTACTTC. Translated, it gives CASSLGQGEETQYF. V gene TRBV5-1 combines with J gene TRBJ2-5, with D perhaps matching TRBD1 or TRBD2 (5 bases each). This CDR3 region has 14 residues. From germline, CDR1 is SGHRS and CDR2 YFSETQ. The full variable domain, completed using reference TRBV5-1 and TRBJ2-5, is KAGVTQTPRYLIKTRGQQVTLSCSPISGHRSVSWYQQTPGQGLQFLFEYFSETQRNKGNFPGRFSGRQFSNSRSEMNVSTLELGDSALYLCASSLGQGEETQYFGPGTRLLVL.

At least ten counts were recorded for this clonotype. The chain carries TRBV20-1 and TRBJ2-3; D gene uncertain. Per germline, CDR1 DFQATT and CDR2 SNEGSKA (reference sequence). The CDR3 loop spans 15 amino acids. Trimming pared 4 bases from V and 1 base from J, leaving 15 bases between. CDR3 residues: CSAIGPSWGTDTQYF. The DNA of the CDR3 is TGCAGTGCTATTGGGCCCTCCTGGGGCACAGATACGCAGTATTTT.

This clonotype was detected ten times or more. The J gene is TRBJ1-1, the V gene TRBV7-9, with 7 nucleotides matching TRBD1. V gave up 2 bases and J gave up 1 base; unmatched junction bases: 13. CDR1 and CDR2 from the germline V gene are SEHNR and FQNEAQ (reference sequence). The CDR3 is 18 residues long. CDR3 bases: TGTGCCAGCAGCTTATTAGGGGGCGCGGTCCCCGGGAACACTGAAGCTTTCTTT. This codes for CASSLLGGAVPGNTEAFF.

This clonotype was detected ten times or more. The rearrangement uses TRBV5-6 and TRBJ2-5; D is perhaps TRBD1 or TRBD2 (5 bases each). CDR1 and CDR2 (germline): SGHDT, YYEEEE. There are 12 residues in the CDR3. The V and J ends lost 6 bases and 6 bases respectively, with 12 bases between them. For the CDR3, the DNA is TGTGCCAGCACCCGGGGCTCGAAGACCCAGTACTTC. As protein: CASTRGSKTQYF.

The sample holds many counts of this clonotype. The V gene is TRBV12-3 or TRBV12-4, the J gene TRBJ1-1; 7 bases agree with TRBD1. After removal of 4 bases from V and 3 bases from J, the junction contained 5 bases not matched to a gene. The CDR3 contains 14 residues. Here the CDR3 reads CASSWDSPHTEAFF. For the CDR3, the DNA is TGTGCCAGCAGTTGGGACAGTCCCCACACTGAAGCTTTCTTT.

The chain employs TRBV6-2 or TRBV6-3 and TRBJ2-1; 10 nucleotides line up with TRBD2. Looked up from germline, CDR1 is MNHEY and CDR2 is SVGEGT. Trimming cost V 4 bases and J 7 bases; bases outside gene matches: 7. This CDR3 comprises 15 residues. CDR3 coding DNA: TGTGCCAGCAGTTCAGCGGGAGGGCCGAAGAATGAGCAGTTCTTC. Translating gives CASSSAGGPKNEQFF.

The CDR3 DNA sequence: TGTGCCAGCAGCTCAATGGGACAGGGCTGGGGGTCACCCCTCCACTTT. This translates into CASSSMGQGWGSPLHF. The chain links TRBV11-2 to TRBJ1-6, with 9 bases aligning to TRBD1. There are 16 residues in the CDR3. With V trimmed by 4 bases and J by 10 bases, 11 bases remained unmatched. Germline V gene lookup returns CDR1 SGHAT and CDR2 FQNNGV.

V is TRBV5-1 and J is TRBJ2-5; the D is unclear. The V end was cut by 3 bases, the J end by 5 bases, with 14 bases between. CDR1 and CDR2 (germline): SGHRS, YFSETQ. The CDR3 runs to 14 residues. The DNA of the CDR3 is TGCGCCAGCAGCTCATCTGCGGCCGGGGAGACCCAGTACTTC. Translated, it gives CASSSSAAGETQYF.

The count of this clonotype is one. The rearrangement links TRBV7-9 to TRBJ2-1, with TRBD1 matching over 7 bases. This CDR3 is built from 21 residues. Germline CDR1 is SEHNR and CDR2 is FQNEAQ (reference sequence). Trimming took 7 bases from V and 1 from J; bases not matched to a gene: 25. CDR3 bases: TGTGCCAGCACCCCCCAGGCGACAGGGTTCAGGGCCACGTATTCCTACAATGAGCAGTTCTTC. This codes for CASTPQATGFRATYSYNEQFF.

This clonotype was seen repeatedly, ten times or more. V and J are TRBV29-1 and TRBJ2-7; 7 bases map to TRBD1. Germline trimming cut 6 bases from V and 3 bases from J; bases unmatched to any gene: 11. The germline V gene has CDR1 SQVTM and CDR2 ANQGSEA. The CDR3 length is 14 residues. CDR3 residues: CSVTRTGGFYEQYF. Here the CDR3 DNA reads TGCAGCGTGACAAGGACAGGAGGATTCTACGAGCAGTACTTC.

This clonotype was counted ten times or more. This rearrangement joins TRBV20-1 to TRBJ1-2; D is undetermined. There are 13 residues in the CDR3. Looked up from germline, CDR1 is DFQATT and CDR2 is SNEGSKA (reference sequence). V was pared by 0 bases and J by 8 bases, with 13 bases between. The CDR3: CSAREPGARGYTF. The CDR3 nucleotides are TGCAGTGCTAGAGAGCCGGGAGCGAGGGGCTACACCTTC.

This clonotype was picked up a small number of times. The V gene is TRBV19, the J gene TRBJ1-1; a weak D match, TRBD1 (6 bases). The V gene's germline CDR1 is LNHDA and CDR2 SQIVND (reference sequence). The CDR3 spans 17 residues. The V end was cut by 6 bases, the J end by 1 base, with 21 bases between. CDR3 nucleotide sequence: TGTGCCAGTAGGAGCACCTCTAGGGGGGAAGGGAACACTGAAGCTTTCTTT. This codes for CASRSTSRGEGNTEAFF.

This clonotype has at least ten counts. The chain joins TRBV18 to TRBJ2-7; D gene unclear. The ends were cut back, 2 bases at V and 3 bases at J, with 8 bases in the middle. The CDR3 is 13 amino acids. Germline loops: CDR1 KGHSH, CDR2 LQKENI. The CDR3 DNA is TGTGCCAGCTCACCAAGGGCGAACTACGAGCAGTACTTC. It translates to CASSPRANYEQYF.

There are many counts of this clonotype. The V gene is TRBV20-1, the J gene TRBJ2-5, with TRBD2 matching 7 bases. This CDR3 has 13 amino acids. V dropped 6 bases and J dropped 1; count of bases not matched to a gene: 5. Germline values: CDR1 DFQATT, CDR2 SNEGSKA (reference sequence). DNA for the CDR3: TGCAGTGCGCTAGCGGCAACCCAAGAGACCCAGTACTTC. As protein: CSALAATQETQYF.